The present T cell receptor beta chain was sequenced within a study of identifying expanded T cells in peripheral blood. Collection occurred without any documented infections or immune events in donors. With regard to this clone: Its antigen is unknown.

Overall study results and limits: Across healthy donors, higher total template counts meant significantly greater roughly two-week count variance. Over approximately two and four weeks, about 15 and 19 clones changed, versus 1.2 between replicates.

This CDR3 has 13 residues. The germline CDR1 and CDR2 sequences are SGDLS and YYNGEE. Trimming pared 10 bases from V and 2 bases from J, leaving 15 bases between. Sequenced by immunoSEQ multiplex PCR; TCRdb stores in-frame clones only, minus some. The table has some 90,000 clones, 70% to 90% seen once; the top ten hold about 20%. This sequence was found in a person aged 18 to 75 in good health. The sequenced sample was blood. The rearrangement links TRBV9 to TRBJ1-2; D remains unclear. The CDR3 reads CASEGGRNYGYTF. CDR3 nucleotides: TGTGCCTCGGAGGGCGGAAGAAACTATGGCTACACCTTC. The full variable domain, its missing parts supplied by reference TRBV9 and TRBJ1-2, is DSGVTQTPKHLITATGQRVTLRCSPRSGDLSVYWYQQSLDQGLQFLIQYYNGEERAKGNILERFSAQQFPDLHSELNLSSLELGDSALYFCASEGGRNYGYTFGSGTRLTVV.